Given below is one T cell receptor beta chain in context. The antigen is not known. The data are from a study of cytomegalovirus exposure and HLA in healthy donors. The germline V and J ends were trimmed by 1 base and 4 bases, with 16 bases remaining between them. Germline lookup yields CDR1 SEHNR and CDR2 FQNEAQ (reference sequence). The CDR3 runs 16 residues. Overall study results and limits: After further analysis at a later stage, roughly 16,000 TCR beta sequences were associated with HLA alleles at 0.05 false discovery rate.

13 Jbeta primers and 60 Vbeta primers were used for the PCR. Repertoires were generated with immunoSEQ multiplex PCR, while TCRdb's copy carries only in-frame clones and drops some. The data show 190,000 or so clones, 80% seen once. The chain combines TRBV7-9 with TRBJ1-2, with D perhaps matching TRBD1 (6 bases). The TCR originated in a boy aged 5-17 years in good health and CMV-seronegative. Material: PBMCs. The CDR3 spells CASSLVTGITFYGYTF. The CDR3 nucleotides read TGTGCCAGCAGCTTAGTCACAGGGATCACCTTCTATGGCTACACCTTC.